The TCR beta chain under discussion was sequenced for a study of regulatory T cells in long-lasting Graves disease (dated by TCRdb to 2020 to 2023). Concerning the study at large: In the newly diagnosed Graves' disease group, patients had been taking antithyroid drugs for less than 3 months. The study took place in China and was registered as a clinical trial. This study used TCR sequencing and RNA sequencing of peripheral blood to compare persistent Graves' disease patients against newly diagnosed Graves' disease patients. A total of some 33 samples were covered by TCR sequencing, comprising 13 persistent and 20 or so newly diagnosed Graves' disease patients.

General study outcomes and caveats: Only the TCR beta chain was sequenced and analyzed. TRBV28, TRBJ1-2 and TRBJ2-5 were preferentially used in persistent disease, while TRBV20-1 and TRBJ2-1 were favored in newly diagnosed disease. Lower TCR Shannon entropy and fewer highly expanded clones were observed in persistent Graves' disease patients than in newly diagnosed patients, which suggested clonal expansion. Patients with persistent disease shared more public clonotypes (over 2,500) than newly diagnosed patients did (around 980). Only peripheral blood was studied, because thyroid tissue, the primary lesion, was inaccessible. The authors noted that the small sample size was a limitation that may lower accuracy.

Relative to germline, V is missing 6 bases and J is missing 2 bases, with 3 bases of the junction outside any gene match. CDR1 MDHEN and CDR2 SYDVKM were looked up in the germline V gene. The CDR3, from cysteine to phenylalanine, totals 14 residues. Only the CDR3 DNA is retained, 42 bases long and in frame from the first base. This specimen's time point label, per the study, means: newly diagnosed GD, antithyroid drugs for less than 3 months. For both TCR sequencing and RNA sequencing, RNA was extracted from PBMCs in TRIzol. The diagnosis of Graves' disease followed American Thyroid Association guidelines. Patients were recruited from an endocrinology department in Xi'an, China. From each patient, 7.5 to 9.5 milliliters of peripheral blood was collected into an EDTA anticoagulant tube. Ficoll Paque Plus density gradient separation was used to isolate PBMCs, and no further T cell sorting was done. An Agilent 2100 Bioanalyzer and agarose gel were used to check RNA quality, while a NanoDrop 2000 measured RNA concentration.

This clonotype was recorded at least ten times. There is no known antigen for this receptor. No clone much larger than this one lies a single base away; base qualities are absent. The protocol used for the library was multiplex PCR. For sequencing, an Illumina HiSeq 4000 was employed. CDR3 regions were amplified by Arm-PCR with iRepertoire HTBI primers to construct TCR beta libraries. Before sequencing, the PCR products underwent gel purification. Per the original workflow: Gene usage analysis of CDR3 amino acid clonotypes relied on the 55 to 80 TRBV and 13 to 15 TRBJ segments identified across samples. Filtered high-quality paired reads were merged into contigs using COPE and FqMerger. BLAST was used to align contigs to IMGT TRBV, TRBD and TRBJ reference genes, and CDR3 was defined according to IMGT. Highly expanded clones were defined as clonotypes with a frequency above 0.1%. Repertoire diversity was measured by Shannon entropy, and V-J evenness by the Gini coefficient. Public clonotypes were defined as clonotypes shared by more than one individual. In TCRdb, the public reads were trimmed at Q25 with fastp and aligned with MiXCR, with productive beta chains retained. When rows share a CDR3 protein, they turn into one entry using the most common DNA and genes. TCRdb's processing, not the study's, gives the V and J calls here. The table for this sample lists about 500,000 distinct CDR3 sequences; around 16% of them were counted only once. 10% to 15% of the sample comes from the top ten.

The data were also submitted as part of a second study, on T cells in Graves' hyperthyroidism and ophthalmopathy. As the second publication notes: Stable Graves' hyperthyroidism was defined as the absence of progression to ophthalmopathy over 18 months of follow-up. The hyperthyroidism patients were between 18 and 65 years old and newly diagnosed, with a disease duration of less than 2 months. The study excluded patients with uncontrolled infections, other autoimmune diseases, pregnancy or lactation. Clinical symptoms, serum thyroxine and TRAb, thyroid ultrasound, and orbital computed tomography formed the basis for the diagnoses. For the first round of RT-PCR on the TCR CDR3, the HTBI primer set was used together with the Qiagen OneStep RT-PCR kit. Most expanded thyroid clonotypes (frequency above 0.001) were also found in blood, which suggests that blood repertoires may mirror thyroid immune responses. A 13 V-J signature model separated ophthalmopathy from stable hyperthyroidism, with over 85% sensitivity and 81% to 83% specificity in cross-validation and 80%/75% in testing. During validation, the model predicted progression to ophthalmopathy a median of about 6.3 months ahead of onset, with more than 60% sensitivity and 72% to 80% specificity. TCR V-J signatures able to tell the groups apart were searched for in a discovery cohort of 100 patients, of whom over 40 had Graves' ophthalmopathy and around 57 had stable Graves' hyperthyroidism. An independent validation cohort of some 18 hyperthyroidism patients and 17 patients who later progressed to ophthalmopathy tested prospective prediction of ophthalmopathy. The approximately 98 discovery patients were randomly divided into training and test sets at a 7:3 ratio. Thyroid tissue and blood T-cell repertoires from roughly six Graves' hyperthyroidism patients were also compared in the study. After blood sampling, hyperthyroidism patients were treated with methimazole at a starting dose of 30 mg daily, and ophthalmopathy patients were treated with high-dose intravenous methylprednisolone. A second multiplex PCR round built the libraries, followed by size selection and purification. The libraries were sequenced on an Illumina HiSeq2000 using paired-end 100 bp reads. SOAPnuke was used to process the raw data, with reads discarded if the reads contained adapters or uncalled bases, had a mean Phred below 15, or lacked an exact constant-primer or identifier match. COPE v1.2.5 was used to merge high-quality paired reads, and clonotypes were defined as unique nucleotide sequences. MiTCR v1.1 was used to align clonotypes to the IMGT TRBV, TRBD and TRBJ reference segments. The analysis was restricted to V-J combinations with a frequency above 0.0001, which together covered over 99% of the repertoires. A TCS score was defined as the ratio of F50 (clonal expansion) to E x V (chaos), with BLOSUM62-based TCRdist applied between CDR3 peptides within each V-J. Welch's t-statistics and random forest reduced several hundred V-J features to under 15, which were used in a naive Bayes classifier (R e1071). No statistical method was used to fix the sample size in advance, and group allocation was not hidden from the investigators. TCR Vbeta CDR3 sequencing of 120 to 150 peripheral blood samples (43 ophthalmopathy, about 75 hyperthyroidism and some 17 progressor patients) is reported in the paper.

This clonotype was obtained from a man between 40 and 49 years old with Graves disease. Donor details come from another sample of the same person, matched by shared clones. The chain is assembled from TRBV28 and TRBJ1-5; 8 middle bases align to TRBD1. Here the sequenced sample was peripheral blood mononuclear cells (PBMCs), taken at new diagnosis, from a patient treated with antithyroid drugs. The nucleotides are TGTGCCAGCAGCGGGACAGGCCGCAATCAGCCCCAGCATTTT. Its translation is CASSGTGRNQPQHF.